This T cell receptor beta chain was identified in a study of T cells in Graves' hyperthyroidism and ophthalmopathy. Study background: Before any treatment, at initial diagnosis, peripheral blood was collected.

Lactation, pregnancy, other autoimmune disease or uncontrolled infection led to exclusion of patients. Clinical symptoms, serum thyroxine and TRAb, thyroid ultrasound and orbital computed tomography together formed the diagnostic basis. TCR beta CDR3 region amplification was performed from RNA transcripts. Researchers ran a first-round RT-PCR on the TCR CDR3 using the HTBI primer set. In TCRdb, the multiplex PCR reads were re-called with MiXCR into one record per CDR3 protein. The sample has around 380,000 distinct CDR3 sequences, about 14% seen once. This clonotype was sampled from a man aged 25-45 years with Graves' hyperthyroidism that later progressed to Graves' ophthalmopathy. Sequencing was done on a sample of blood.

CDR3 sequence (DNA): TGTGCCAGCAGCTTAGACGGGGGGGAATACAATGAGCAGTTCTTC. Protein sequence: CASSLDGGEYNEQFF. This chain connects TRBV7-9 to TRBJ2-1; 8 bases agree with TRBD2. Germline lookup yields CDR1 SEHNR and CDR2 FQNEAQ (reference sequence). Trimming cost V 1 base and J 4 bases; bases outside gene matches: 3. The CDR3 length is 15 residues.